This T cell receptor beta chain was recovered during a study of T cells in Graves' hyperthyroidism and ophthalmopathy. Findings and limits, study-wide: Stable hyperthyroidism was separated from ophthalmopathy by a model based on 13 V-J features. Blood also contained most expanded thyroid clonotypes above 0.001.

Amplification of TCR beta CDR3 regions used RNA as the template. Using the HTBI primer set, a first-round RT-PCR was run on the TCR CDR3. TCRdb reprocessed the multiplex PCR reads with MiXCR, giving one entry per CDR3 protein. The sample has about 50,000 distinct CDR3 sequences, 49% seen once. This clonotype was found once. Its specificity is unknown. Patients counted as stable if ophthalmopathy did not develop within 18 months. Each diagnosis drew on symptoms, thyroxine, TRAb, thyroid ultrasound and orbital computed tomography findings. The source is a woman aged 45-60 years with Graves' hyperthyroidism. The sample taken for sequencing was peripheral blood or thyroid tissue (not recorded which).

CDR3 residues: CSAPTPRQGPVSEQYF. The CDR3 nucleotides are TGCAGTGCTCCTACCCCACGACAGGGTCCTGTTAGCGAGCAGTACTTC. The chain links TRBV20-1 to TRBJ2-7; 7 bases are shared with TRBD1. The CDR3 runs 16 residues. The junction had 19 bases not matched to a gene; V was cut back by 5 bases and J by 6 bases. Germline CDR1 and CDR2: DFQATT and SNEGSKA (reference sequence).